This TCR beta chain is from a study of OX40 agonist ivuxolimab in advanced cancers. About the study: Eligibility admitted prior anti-PD-1, anti-PD-L1 or anti-CTLA-4 therapy; around 42% had some. Broader study findings: Certain nonresponders likewise exhibited a low normalized T-cell clonal expansion. CD4+ T cells averaged fewer expanded clones than CD8+ T cells. At 0.1 to 3.0 mg/kg, CD4+ and CD8+ blood T cells expanded clonally by week 6.

The table came from immunoSEQ multiplex PCR; TCRdb's copy has only in-frame clones and leaves some out. The data show about 120,000 clones, with just under 95% seen just once and 0.15% to 0.17% held by the top ten. A note on this clone: Its antigen is undetermined.

The CDR3 loop spans 10 amino acids. CDR1 is SQVTM, CDR2 ANQGSEA, per germline. Trimming shortened V by 6 bases and J by 7 bases, and 7 bases separated the two germline ends. The source material was CD4+ or CD8+ T cells sorted from blood, sampled in a trial of the OX40 agonist ivuxolimab. The chain couples TRBV29-1 to TRBJ1-5; the D gene is possibly TRBD1 (5 bases). This receptor was taken from an adult with an advanced solid tumor such as melanoma, head and neck, liver or kidney cancer. The CDR3 protein is CSVGDQPQHF. Here the CDR3 DNA reads TGCAGCGTGGGGGACCAGCCCCAGCATTTT.